This passage covers 26 T cell receptor beta chains from one sample sequenced in a study of tumor-infiltrating lymphocytes in primary liver carcinoma. A primer matching the constant region was used to make TCR beta cDNA from 500 ng of total RNA. ARM-PCR was slightly modified, and three nested multiplex PCR rounds with it gave rise to the TCR beta libraries. With TRBV1-TRBV30 forward primers and a C-beta reverse primer, the first two PCR rounds were run for about 10 cycles each. TCRdb re-called the multiplex PCR reads with MiXCR, one entry per CDR3 protein. The sample contains about 320,000 distinct CDR3 sequences, 55% to 65% of which appear only once. Extraction also yielded germline DNA, while blood RNA was obtained from unsorted whole blood. The sample comprised peripheral blood. The receptors stem from a man between 35 and 55 years old with primary liver carcinoma and hepatitis B virus infection.

As regards this clonotype: A single base separates this from a much larger clone, so it may be a read error. The rearrangement uses TRBV6-1 and TRBJ2-1, with D perhaps matching TRBD1 or TRBD2 (5 bases each). In germline, CDR1 is MNHNS, CDR2 SASEGT. The ends were cut back, 5 bases at V and 5 bases at J, with 16 bases in the middle. The CDR3 sequence is 15 residues long. CDR3 sequence: CASSFRDPKDNEQFF. The CDR3, as DNA: TGTGCCAGCAGTTTCCGGGACCCCAAGGACAATGAGCAGTTCTTC.

The chain recombines TRBV30 with TRBJ2-2, with D unclear. Trimming shortened V by 2 bases and J by 2 bases, and 15 bases separated the two germline ends. CDR1 is GTSNPN, CDR2 SVGIG, per germline (reference sequence). CDR3 length: 16 residues. This CDR3 reads CAWSILVGLNTGELFF. CDR3 sequence (DNA): TGTGCCTGGAGTATTTTGGTCGGCCTTAACACCGGGGAGCTGTTTTTT.

A remark on this clonotype: Given the absence of the conserved phenylalanine or tryptophan at the CDR3 end, a read error is likely. This rearrangement joins TRBV5-8 to TRBJ2-1; 10 nucleotides align to TRBD2. The CDR3 loop spans 15 amino acids. CDR1 is SGHTS, CDR2 YDEGEE, per germline. Trimming removed 4 bases from V and 4 bases from J; junction bases left unmatched: 5. The CDR3 sequence is CASSLGTSAYNEQFL. DNA of the CDR3: TGTGCCAGCAGCCTGGGGACTAGCGCTTACAATGAGCAGTTCTTG.

Note on this clonotype: This CDR3 fails to terminate in the conserved phenylalanine or tryptophan, so it likely reflects a read error. The rearrangement uses TRBV29-1 and TRBJ2-3, with D possibly being TRBD2 (5 bases). The V end lost 4 bases, the J end lost 4 bases, and 15 bases lay between the germline ends. The CDR3 extends over 14 amino acids. The germline gives CDR1 SQVTM, CDR2 ANQGSEA. This chain's CDR3 is CSVVPRTGADTQYI. CDR3 coding DNA: TGCAGCGTTGTTCCGAGGACTGGCGCAGATACGCAGTATATT.

Points on this clonotype: The CDR3 does not close with the conserved phenylalanine or tryptophan, likely indicating a read error. V gene TRBV11-2 combines with J gene TRBJ1-1; no clear D gene. Looked up from germline, CDR1 is SGHAT and CDR2 is FQNNGV. This CDR3 contains 15 residues. For the CDR3, the DNA is TGTGCCAGCGGCTTAGTGGCCACTCCGAACACTGAAGCTTTCTCT. It specifies CASGLVATPNTEAFS.

The gene calls are TRBV24-1 and TRBJ2-1; a possible D gene is TRBD1 (5 bases). V was shortened by 3 bases and J by 4 bases, with 6 bases between the two germline ends. The CDR3 is made up of 13 amino acids. CDR1 is KGHDR and CDR2 is SFDVKD in the germline V gene. DNA for the CDR3: TGTGCCACCAGTGATGGGGCTTACAATGAGCAGTTCTTC. It translates to CATSDGAYNEQFF.

As concerns this clonotype: With a much larger clone just one base away, this may be a read error. This sequence joins TRBV10-3 and TRBJ1-1, with D maybe TRBD1 (5 bases). Germline V gene sequence: CDR1 ENHRY, CDR2 SYGVKD. V was trimmed by 0 bases and J by 3 bases, leaving 14 bases between them. The CDR3 extends over 16 amino acids. The CDR3 nucleotides read TGTGCCATCAGTGAGTCGGGACTCTTAATGGACACTGAAGCTTTCTTT. It translates to CAISESGLLMDTEAFF.

A note on this clonotype: Given a much more abundant clone one base away, this may be a read error. The rearrangement uses TRBV12-3 or TRBV12-4 and TRBJ1-5; 9 nucleotides agree with TRBD1. The CDR3 has 16 residues. This CDR3 reads CASSWTGADSSQPQHF. The CDR3 region has the DNA TGTGCCAGCTCTTGGACAGGGGCCGATAGCAGTCAGCCCCAGCATTTT.

Regarding this clonotype: Because it lacks the conserved phenylalanine or tryptophan at the end, this CDR3 is likely a read error. The rearrangement joins TRBV29-1 to TRBJ1-1; D is unclear. This CDR3 has 12 amino acids. Per the germline V gene, CDR1 is SQVTM and CDR2 is ANQGSEA. Trimming cost V 6 bases and J 0 bases, with 8 bases left between them. CDR3 bases: TGCAGCGTCACTCCAATGAACACTGAAGCTTTCATT. Translation gives CSVTPMNTEAFI.

In this sample, this clonotype turned up once. A read error may be the cause here, since a much bigger clone is one base away. V usage is TRBV29-1 and J usage is TRBJ1-1; D remains unclear. This CDR3 contains 12 residues. The V and J ends lost 3 bases and 4 bases respectively, with 9 bases between them. The germline CDR1 and CDR2 sequences are SQVTM and ANQGSEA. The CDR3 sequence is CSVDTTSTEAFF. Written as DNA, the CDR3 is TGCAGCGTTGACACCACGAGCACTGAAGCTTTCTTT. The whole variable domain, remainder taken from reference TRBV29-1 and TRBJ1-1, is SAVISQKPSRDICQRGTSLTIQCQVDSQVTMMFWYRQQPGQSLTLIATANQGSEATYESGFVIDKFPISRPNLTFSTLTVSNMSPEDSSIYLCSVDTTSTEAFFGQGTRLTVV.

The V and J genes are TRBV29-1 and TRBJ2-5; D remains unclear. CDR3 size: 12 residues. The V and J ends lost 4 bases and 4 bases respectively, with 10 bases between them. CDR1 SQVTM and CDR2 ANQGSEA come from the germline V gene. CDR3 bases: TGCAGCGTTGTCATGTTTGGAGAGACCCAGTACTTC. It encodes CSVVMFGETQYF.

In this sample, this clonotype turned up a few times. The junction departs from the called germline gene at one end, perhaps through a read error. The CDR3 reads CSLENPGQGSYEQYF. In DNA, the CDR3 is TGCAGCCTTGAAAACCCGGGACAGGGATCCTACGAGCAGTACTTC. The J gene is TRBJ2-7, the V gene TRBV29-1; 9 positions agree with TRBD1. The germline V gene encodes CDR1 SQVTM and CDR2 ANQGSEA. The CDR3 has 15 amino acids.

This clonotype has a handful of counts. The chain's CDR3 is CASSLNPGQNEKLFF. The CDR3 DNA reads as TGTGCCAGCAGCTTAAATCCAGGGCAGAATGAAAAACTGTTTTTT. This rearrangement joins TRBV7-6 to TRBJ1-4; TRBD1 might be the D (5 bases). This CDR3 has 15 amino acids. V lost 2 bases, J lost 5 bases, and 12 bases lay in between. Germline V CDR1 and CDR2: SGHVS, FNYEAQ.

Concerning this clonotype: The junction does not match germline at one end; this may be a read error. The CDR3 DNA reads TGTGCCAGCAGCCAAGGTACTAGCGGGGGGTACAATGAGAAGTTCTTC. This sequence encodes CASSQGTSGGYNEKFF. The V and J genes are TRBV4-2 and TRBJ2-1, with 12 bases lining up with TRBD2. Germline loops: CDR1 LGHNA, CDR2 YNFKEQ. This CDR3 has 16 residues.

This clonotype was detected only a few times. Since a much larger clone is just one base distant, this may be a read error. J is TRBJ2-1 and V is TRBV29-1, with 12 bases aligning to TRBD2. CDR1 is SQVTM, CDR2 ANQGSEA, per germline. The ends lost 8 bases at V and 7 bases at J; junction bases unmatched: 9. The CDR3 extends over 14 amino acids. The CDR3 DNA reads TGCAGCATTGCTCGGACTAGCGGGATGAATGAGCAGTTCTTC. Protein: CSIARTSGMNEQFF.

With respect to this clonotype: This is likely a read error, given that the CDR3 carries no conserved phenylalanine or tryptophan at its end. The chain employs TRBV29-1 and TRBJ1-1; 7 bases fit TRBD1. V shed 6 bases, J shed 9 bases, and the junction held 13 bases outside the gene matches. The V gene's germline CDR1 is SQVTM and CDR2 ANQGSEA. The CDR3 contains 13 residues. In DNA, the CDR3 is TGCAGCGTCGTCCGGGAAAGGGGGCAGAAAGCTTTCTTA. Encoded protein: CSVVRERGQKAFL.

To note about this clonotype: Given a much more abundant clone one base away, this may be a read error. The V and J genes are TRBV4-2 and TRBJ2-7; tentatively, D is TRBD1 (5 bases). Trimming pared 2 bases from V and 5 bases from J, leaving 16 bases between. Germline CDR1 reads LGHNA; CDR2 reads YNFKEQ. This CDR3 is 15 amino acids long. The CDR3 DNA sequence: TGTGCCAGCAGCCAATGTCTGTATAAGGGGAACGAGCAGTACTTC. As protein: CASSQCLYKGNEQYF.

The chain combines TRBV30 with TRBJ1-5; tentative D call: TRBD1 (5 bases). There are 15 residues in the CDR3. Per germline, CDR1 GTSNPN and CDR2 SVGIG (reference sequence). Trimming pared 3 bases from V and 1 base from J, leaving 13 bases between. As DNA, the CDR3 is TGTGCCTGGAGGGCAGGGAGCGGGAGCAATCAGCCCCAGCATTTT. Translation gives CAWRAGSGSNQPQHF.

The chain has TRBV19 and TRBJ2-7; the D is unclear. The CDR3 consists of 13 residues. Looked up from germline, CDR1 is LNHDA and CDR2 is SQIVND (reference sequence). Deletions cut 3 bases from V and 3 bases from J, with 9 bases between. The CDR3: CASSISSGYEQYF. In DNA, the CDR3 is TGTGCCAGTAGTATCAGTAGTGGCTACGAGCAGTACTTC.

As to this clonotype: As the CDR3 is not closed by the conserved phenylalanine or tryptophan, this likely results from a read error. The rearrangement uses TRBV12-3 or TRBV12-4 and TRBJ2-7; unclear D gene. This CDR3 is 11 amino acids long. The CDR3 DNA reads as TGTACCAGCAGCAGGATCGGGGAGCAGTACTAC. This sequence encodes CTSSRIGEQYY.

With regard to this clonotype: Here the CDR3 omits its conserved ending phenylalanine or tryptophan, so a read error is the likely source. The gene calls are TRBV7-8 and TRBJ2-7; possible D gene TRBD1, 6 bases. This CDR3 is built from 15 residues. The germline V gene has CDR1 SGHVS and CDR2 FQNEAQ. The CDR3, as DNA: TGTGTCAGCAGCTTTTTCCGGGACACCTCCTACGAGCAGTACTCC. It codes for CVSSFFRDTSYEQYS.

This clonotype was counted ten times or more. The gene calls are TRBV6-1 and TRBJ2-5; D is undetermined. Looked up from germline, CDR1 is MNHNS and CDR2 is SASEGT. The V gene lost 2 bases and the J gene lost 5 bases, with 3 bases spanning the gap. CDR3 length: 11 residues. The DNA for the CDR3 is TGTGCCAGCAGTGAAAGGGAGACCCAGTACTTC. Protein sequence: CASSERETQYF.

Details on this clonotype: A read error may produce the germline difference seen at one junction end. This chain joins TRBV29-1 and TRBJ1-1; 7 bases are a match to TRBD1. CDR3 size: 13 residues. Germline CDR1 reads SQVTM; CDR2 reads ANQGSEA. Written as DNA, the CDR3 is TGCAGTGTTTACAGGGGAGGGAGCACTGAAGCTTCCTTT. It codes for CSVYRGGSTEASF.

On this clonotype itself: The junction and the germline gene differ at one end; a read error may be behind it. This chain links TRBV28 with TRBJ2-3; maybe TRBD1 (7 bases). Per the germline V gene, CDR1 is MDHEN and CDR2 is SYDVKM. This CDR3 is 14 amino acids long. The DNA for the CDR3 is TGTACCAGCTTGGGGGCAGGGGGGACAGATACGCAGTATTTT. Protein product: CTSLGAGGTDTQYF.

Worth noting for this clonotype: At one boundary the junction diverges from the germline segment, which might be a read error. The chain joins TRBV7-9 to TRBJ2-5; 7 bases agree with TRBD2. The CDR3 covers 14 residues. CDR1 and CDR2 from the germline V gene are SEHNR and FQNEAQ (reference sequence). CDR3 sequence: CASSFVAGVETQNF. The CDR3 coding sequence is TGTGCCAGCAGCTTCGTCGCGGGGGTCGAGACCCAGAACTTC.

V is TRBV3-1 and J is TRBJ2-4, with D perhaps TRBD2 (6 bases). The V gene lost 0 bases and the J gene lost 5 bases, with 11 bases spanning the gap. The CDR3 sequence is 15 residues long. Germline loops: CDR1 LGHDT, CDR2 YNNKEL (reference sequence). The CDR3 spells CASSQEEGSQNIQYF. CDR3 nucleotides: TGTGCCAGCAGCCAAGAGGAGGGCAGCCAAAACATTCAGTACTTC.